This T cell receptor beta chain was recovered during a study of CD8 T cells in ankylosing spondylitis. Whole-study findings and limits: Disease-associated clones were reportedly significantly overrepresented in matched ankylosing spondylitis synovial fluid. Prior work had noted some motif variants in reactive arthritis blood and synovial fluid. Disease-linked clones, CD8+, were relatively rare in peripheral blood.

V lost 0 bases and J 3 bases, leaving 9 bases between the germline ends. The CDR3 contains 15 residues. Germline V gene data show CDR1 as SGDLS and CDR2 as YYNGEE. This clonotype came up many times. The antigen is undetermined. TCRdb reprocessed the 5' RACE reads with MiXCR, giving one entry per CDR3 protein. The sample holds some 130,000 distinct CDR3 sequences, 5.5% to 7.5% seen once. The sample comprised blood, either unsorted or a sorted T cell fraction (not recorded which). This chain uses TRBV9 with TRBJ2-2; D is unclear. This TCR derives from a female donor with ankylosing spondylitis or in good health (not recorded which). The CDR3 spells CASSVGIMDTGELFF. DNA for the CDR3: TGTGCCAGCAGCGTAGGAATCATGGACACCGGGGAGCTGTTTTTT.